A single sample is the source of the 5 T cell receptor beta chains below, sequenced in a study of vaccination and CD4 T cells after COVID-19. Oncomine TCR Beta short-read sequencing was applied to DNA from cultured CD4+ T cells. TCRdb independently ran MiXCR on the PCR reads; one entry per CDR3 protein. Among under 25,000 distinct CDR3 sequences listed, under 45% were seen once. Treatment: approximately 9-day PBMC culture with coronavirus spike peptide pools or control peptides (ViraFEST assay). The antigens for these receptors are not known. The sample consisted of cultured CD4+ T cells from blood. Receptors were obtained from a human donor with COVID-19.

The rearrangement joins TRBV9 to TRBJ2-7; tentative D call: TRBD1 (5 bases). V was cut by 2 bases and J by 5 bases, with 20 bases left in between. The CDR3 runs to 16 residues. CDR1 and CDR2 from the germline V gene are SGDLS and YYNGEE. Written as DNA, the CDR3 is TGTGCCAGCAGCGTGGGGCTGGGCGAGATCCAGAACGAGCAGTACTTC. Its translation is CASSVGLGEIQNEQYF.

The sample holds a few counts of this clonotype. The rearrangement links TRBV28 to TRBJ2-7, with 9 bases matching TRBD1. V gave up 10 bases and J gave up 3 bases; unmatched junction bases: 10. The length of the CDR3 is 14 residues. Per the germline V gene, CDR1 is MDHEN and CDR2 is SYDVKM. The CDR3 DNA reads as TGTGCCACCCCCCACAGGGGGCATTTCTACGAGCAGTACTTC. It specifies CATPHRGHFYEQYF.

V usage is TRBV4-1 and J usage is TRBJ1-5, with D possibly being TRBD1 (6 bases). The length of the CDR3 is 16 residues. V lost 3 bases, J lost 1 base, and 13 bases lay in between. Germline CDR1 and CDR2: MGHRA and YSYEKL. For the CDR3, the DNA is TGCGCCAGCAGCCATCAGGGGTTAGGAAGCAATCAGCCCCAGCATTTT. Amino acid sequence: CASSHQGLGSNQPQHF.

The J gene is TRBJ2-5, the V gene TRBV7-6, with D perhaps TRBD1 or TRBD2 (5 bases each). The CDR3 covers 15 residues. Trimming stripped 4 bases from V and 9 bases from J, with 21 bases between. Germline V lookup: CDR1 SGHVS, CDR2 FNYEAQ. CDR3 sequence reads: CASSSEGSFFWPQYF. CDR3 DNA: TGTGCCAGCAGCTCCGAGGGGAGTTTTTTCTGGCCCCAGTACTTC.

This clonotype showed up just a few times. The J gene is TRBJ1-2, the V gene TRBV28; possibly TRBD1 for D (5 bases). The CDR3 has 15 amino acids. Germline lookup yields CDR1 MDHEN and CDR2 SYDVKM. Trimming left V 3 bases short and J 2 bases short, with 13 bases between. CDR3 sequence (DNA): TGTGCCAGCAGTTTTCTGGGACCGCTCAACTATGGCTACACCTTC. It is translated as CASSFLGPLNYGYTF.